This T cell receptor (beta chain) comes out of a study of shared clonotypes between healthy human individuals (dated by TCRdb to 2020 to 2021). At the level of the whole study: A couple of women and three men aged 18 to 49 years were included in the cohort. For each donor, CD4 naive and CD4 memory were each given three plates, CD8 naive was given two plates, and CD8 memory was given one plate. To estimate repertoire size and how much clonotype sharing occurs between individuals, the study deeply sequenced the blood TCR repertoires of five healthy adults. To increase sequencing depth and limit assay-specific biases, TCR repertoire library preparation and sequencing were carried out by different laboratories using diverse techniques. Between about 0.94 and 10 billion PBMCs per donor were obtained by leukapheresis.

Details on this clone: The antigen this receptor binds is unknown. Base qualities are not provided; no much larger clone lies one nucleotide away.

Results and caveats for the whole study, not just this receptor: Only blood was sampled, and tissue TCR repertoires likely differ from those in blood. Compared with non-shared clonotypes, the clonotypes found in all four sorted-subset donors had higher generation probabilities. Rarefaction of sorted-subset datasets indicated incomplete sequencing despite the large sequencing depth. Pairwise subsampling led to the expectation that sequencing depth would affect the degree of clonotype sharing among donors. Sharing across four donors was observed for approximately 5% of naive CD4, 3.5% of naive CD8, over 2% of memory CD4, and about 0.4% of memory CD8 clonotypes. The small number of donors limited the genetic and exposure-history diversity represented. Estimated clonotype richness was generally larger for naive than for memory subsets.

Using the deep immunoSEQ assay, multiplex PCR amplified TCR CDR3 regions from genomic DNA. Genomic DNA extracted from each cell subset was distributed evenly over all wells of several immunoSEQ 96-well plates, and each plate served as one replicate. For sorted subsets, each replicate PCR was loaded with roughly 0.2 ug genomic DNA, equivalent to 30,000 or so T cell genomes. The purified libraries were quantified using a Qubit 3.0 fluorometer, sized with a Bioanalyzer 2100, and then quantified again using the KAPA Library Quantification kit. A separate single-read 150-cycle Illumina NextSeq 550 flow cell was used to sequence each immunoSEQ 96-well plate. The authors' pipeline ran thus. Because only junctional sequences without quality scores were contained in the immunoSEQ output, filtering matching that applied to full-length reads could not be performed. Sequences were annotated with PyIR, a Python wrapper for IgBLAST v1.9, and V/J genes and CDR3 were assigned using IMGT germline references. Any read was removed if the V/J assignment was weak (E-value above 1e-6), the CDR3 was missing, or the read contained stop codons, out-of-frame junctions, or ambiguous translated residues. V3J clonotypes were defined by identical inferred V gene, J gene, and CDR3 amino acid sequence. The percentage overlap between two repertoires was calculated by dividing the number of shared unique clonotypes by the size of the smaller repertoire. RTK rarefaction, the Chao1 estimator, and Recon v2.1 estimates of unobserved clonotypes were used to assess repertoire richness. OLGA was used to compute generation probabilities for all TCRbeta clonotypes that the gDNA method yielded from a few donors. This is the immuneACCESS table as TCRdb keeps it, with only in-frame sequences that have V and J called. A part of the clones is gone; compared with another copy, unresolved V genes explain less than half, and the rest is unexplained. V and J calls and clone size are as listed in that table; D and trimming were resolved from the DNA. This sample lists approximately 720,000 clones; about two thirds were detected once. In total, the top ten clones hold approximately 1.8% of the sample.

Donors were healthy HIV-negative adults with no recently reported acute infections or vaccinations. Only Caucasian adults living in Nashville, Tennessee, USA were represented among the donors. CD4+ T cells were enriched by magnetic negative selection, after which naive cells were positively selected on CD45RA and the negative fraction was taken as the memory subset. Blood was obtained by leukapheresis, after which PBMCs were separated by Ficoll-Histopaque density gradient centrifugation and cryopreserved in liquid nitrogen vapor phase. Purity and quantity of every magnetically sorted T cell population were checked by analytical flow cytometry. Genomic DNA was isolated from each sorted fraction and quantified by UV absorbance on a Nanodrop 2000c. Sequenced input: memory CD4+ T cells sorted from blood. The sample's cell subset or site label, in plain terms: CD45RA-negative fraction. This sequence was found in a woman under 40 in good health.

Here is the DNA: TGTGCCAGCAATACCGGGGTTAACTATCAGCCCCAGCATTTT. It codes for CASNTGVNYQPQHF. Recombination linked TRBV28 to TRBJ1-5; the D gene cannot be resolved reliably. From its cysteine to its phenylalanine, the CDR3 spans 14 amino acids. The CDR3 DNA has 42 bases and is translated from base 1. V is cut by 7 bases and J by 5 bases, and the space between the germline ends is 15 bases. CDR1 and CDR2, per the germline V gene, are MDHEN and SYDVKM.